One and the same sample provided the 8 T cell receptor beta chains below, sequenced in a study of long-term antiretroviral therapy in people with HIV. Investigators performed immunoSEQ version v3.0 at survey level. The repertoire was sequenced with immunoSEQ multiplex PCR; TCRdb's copy has only in-frame clones and lacks some. The sample records 20,000 to 25,000 clones, 85% being singletons. Sequencing used unsorted PBMCs, obtained 1.6 years after starting antiretroviral therapy. These receptors all stem from a middle-aged man with HIV.

The chain is built from TRBV20-1 and TRBJ2-1, with TRBD2 as a possible D gene (6 bases). The CDR3 contains 10 residues. Per the germline V gene, CDR1 is DFQATT and CDR2 is SNEGSKA (reference sequence). CDR3 nucleotide sequence: TGCAGCACCGGGGGAGATGAGCAGTTCTTC. It yields the protein CSTGGDEQFF.

The V and J genes are TRBV5-5 and TRBJ2-3, with 8 bases lining up with TRBD1. The germline CDR1 and CDR2 sequences are SGHKS and YYEKEE (reference sequence). J was trimmed by 2 bases and V by 0 bases; bases with no gene match: 5. The CDR3 is 16 residues long. The CDR3 here is CASSLGGQGPTDTQYF. The CDR3 DNA reads as TGTGCCAGCAGCTTGGGTGGACAGGGACCCACAGATACGCAGTATTTT.

This clone was detected only a few times. This chain connects TRBV25-1 to TRBJ2-3; 7 nucleotides line up with TRBD2. The germline V gene has CDR1 MGHDK and CDR2 SYGVNS. V shed 5 bases and J 0 bases; nucleotides not matched to a gene: 2. The CDR3 runs to 14 residues. The CDR3 reads CASSKLASTDTQYF. CDR3 nucleotide sequence: TGTGCCAGCAGTAAACTAGCGAGCACAGATACGCAGTATTTT. The entire variable domain, with the rest obtained from reference TRBV25-1 and TRBJ2-3, is as follows: EADIYQTPRYLVIGTGKKITLECSQTMGHDKMYWYQQDPGMELHLIHYSYGVNSTEKGDLSSESTVSRIRTEHFPLTLESARPSHTSQYLCASSKLASTDTQYFGPGTRLTVL.

This sequence joins TRBV25-1 and TRBJ2-2; possibly TRBD2 for D (5 bases). Germline assignment: CDR1 MGHDK and CDR2 SYGVNS. Trimming left V 2 bases short and J 5 bases short, with 21 bases between. The CDR3 loop spans 18 amino acids. CDR3 nucleotide sequence: TGTGCCAGCAGTGAAAGAGGATTGTCAGCGGAGTATACCGGGGAGCTGTTTTTT. Amino acid sequence: CASSERGLSAEYTGELFF.

V gene TRBV11-2 combines with J gene TRBJ2-3; no reliable D call. Trimming pared 1 base from V and 5 bases from J, leaving 4 bases between. CDR3 length: 12 residues. The germline CDR1 and CDR2 sequences are SGHAT and FQNNGV. CDR3 region: CASSLGGDTQYF. The CDR3 DNA reads as TGTGCCAGCAGCTTAGGGGGAGATACGCAGTATTTT.

J is TRBJ2-3 and V is TRBV5-5; D not resolved. Looked up from germline, CDR1 is SGHKS and CDR2 is YYEKEE (reference sequence). The CDR3 contains 13 residues. Trimming shortened V by 6 bases and J by 2 bases, and 10 bases separated the two germline ends. The CDR3 loop is CASINGDTDTQYF. The DNA for the CDR3 is TGTGCCAGCATCAACGGAGACACAGATACGCAGTATTTT.

The V call is TRBV5-1, the J call TRBJ1-5; the D is unclear. CDR1 and CDR2 (germline): SGHRS, YFSETQ. The CDR3 totals 13 residues. Trimming pared 5 bases from V and 7 bases from J, leaving 13 bases between. CDR3 in amino acids: CASSEGPGQPQHF. The CDR3 region has the DNA TGCGCCAGCAGTGAGGGTCCGGGCCAGCCCCAGCATTTT.

DNA of the CDR3: TGTGCCTGGAGTCCTCCGGGACCCGGAGGGGGCGAGCAGTACTTC. This translates into CAWSPPGPGGGEQYF. The chain employs TRBV30 and TRBJ2-7; D tentatively reads TRBD1 or TRBD2 (6 bases each). The germline V gene encodes CDR1 GTSNPN and CDR2 SVGIG (reference sequence). The CDR3 length is 15 residues. Deletions cut 2 bases from V and 6 bases from J, with 20 bases between. The complete variable domain, with remaining parts taken from reference TRBV30 and TRBJ2-7, reads SQTIHQWPATLVQPVGSPLSLECTVEGTSNPNLYWYRQAAGRGLQLLFYSVGIGQISSEVPQNLSASRPQDRQFILSSKKLLLSDSGFYLCAWSPPGPGGGEQYFGPGTRLTVT.